This entry is about one T cell receptor (beta chain). Original processing methods: Nucleated cell number was recorded as an estimate derived from reference gene primer amplification. Method: immunoSEQ multiplex PCR; TCRdb's copy keeps in-frame clones and lacks some. V, J and clone size are taken as reported in that table, and D and trimming were inferred from the DNA itself. The repertoire has 120,000 to 150,000 clones, just under 90% of them found once; the top ten carry roughly 11%. V dropped 3 bases and J dropped 2; count of bases not matched to a gene: 6. The CDR3 spans 17 residues. Per the germline V gene, CDR1 is SEHNR and CDR2 is FQNEAQ (reference sequence). This sample was included in a study of blood T cell repertoires in COVID-19. Background on the study: Sites across the United States, Italy and Spain contributed samples from acute and convalescent COVID-19. T cells, B-cell-depleted T cells, or PBMCs provided the cDNA or gDNA that served as material.

Sequencing was done on a sample of peripheral blood. The clonotype was recovered from a woman aged 80 or over with acute or convalescent COVID-19. The chain has TRBV7-9 and TRBJ1-3; TRBD1 aligns across 11 bases. The chain's CDR3 is CASSLYGQGATGNTIYF. The CDR3 DNA reads TGTGCCAGCAGCTTGTACGGACAGGGGGCAACTGGAAACACCATATATTTT. The full variable domain, its missing parts supplied by reference TRBV7-9 and TRBJ1-3, is DTGVSQNPRHKITKRGQNVTFRCDPISEHNRLYWYRQTLGQGPEFLTYFQNEAQLEKSRLLSDRFSAERPKGSFSTLEIQRTEQGDSAMYLCASSLYGQGATGNTIYFGEGSWLTVV.